The T cell receptor (beta chain) described here comes from a study of siplizumab effects on memory and regulatory T cells. Whole-study findings and limits: The alloresponse seemed to draw substantially on naive T cells, which appeared more diverse than memory cells. Siplizumab significantly lowered the alloreactive sequences that could be traced to unstimulated CD4+ memory cells.

Assay: immunoSEQ multiplex PCR; the TCRdb copy retains only in-frame clones and omits some. This sample has some 100,000 clones, with nearly 95% found just once. Germline loops: CDR1 SGHNT, CDR2 YYREEE (reference sequence). V was trimmed by 2 bases and J by 7 bases, leaving 9 bases between them. This CDR3 contains 12 residues. As regards this clone: Its antigen is not identified.

The chain recombines TRBV5-4 with TRBJ1-1; D ambiguous. Sequenced: non-Treg CD4+ T cells sorted from blood. This TCR was sampled from a human donor in good health. The CDR3: CASSLTRDEAFF. The CDR3 DNA sequence: TGTGCCAGCAGCTTAACGCGGGATGAAGCTTTCTTT.